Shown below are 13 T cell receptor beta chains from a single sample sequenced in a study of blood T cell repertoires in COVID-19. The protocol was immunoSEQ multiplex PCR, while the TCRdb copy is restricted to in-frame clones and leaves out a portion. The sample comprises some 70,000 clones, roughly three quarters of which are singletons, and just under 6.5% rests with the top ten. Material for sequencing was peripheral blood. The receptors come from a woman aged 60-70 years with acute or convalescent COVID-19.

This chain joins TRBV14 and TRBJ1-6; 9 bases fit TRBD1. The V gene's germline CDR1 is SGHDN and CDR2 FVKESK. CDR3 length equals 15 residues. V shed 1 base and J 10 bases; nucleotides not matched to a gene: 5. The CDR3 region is CASSQAGTGLSPLHF. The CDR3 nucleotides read TGTGCCAGCAGCCAAGCCGGGACAGGGTTATCACCCCTCCACTTT.

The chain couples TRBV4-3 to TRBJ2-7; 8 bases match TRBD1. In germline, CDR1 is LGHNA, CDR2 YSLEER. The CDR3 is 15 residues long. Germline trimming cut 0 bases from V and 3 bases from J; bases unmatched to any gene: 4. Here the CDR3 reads CASSQDGTGFYEQYF. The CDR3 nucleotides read TGCGCCAGCAGCCAAGATGGGACAGGCTTCTACGAGCAGTACTTC.

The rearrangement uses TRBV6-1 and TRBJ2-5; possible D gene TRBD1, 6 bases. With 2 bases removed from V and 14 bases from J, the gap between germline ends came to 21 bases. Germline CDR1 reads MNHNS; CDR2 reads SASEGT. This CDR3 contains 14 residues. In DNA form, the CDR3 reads TGTGCCAGCAGTGAACCTTTTACAGGGTGGCCCCGCTACTTC. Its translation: CASSEPFTGWPRYF.

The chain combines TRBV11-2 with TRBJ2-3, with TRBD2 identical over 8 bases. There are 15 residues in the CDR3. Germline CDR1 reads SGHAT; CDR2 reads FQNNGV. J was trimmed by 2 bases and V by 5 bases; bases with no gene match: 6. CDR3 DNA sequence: TGTGCCAGCAGCCCTCGGACTAGCTACACAGATACGCAGTATTTT. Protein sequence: CASSPRTSYTDTQYF.

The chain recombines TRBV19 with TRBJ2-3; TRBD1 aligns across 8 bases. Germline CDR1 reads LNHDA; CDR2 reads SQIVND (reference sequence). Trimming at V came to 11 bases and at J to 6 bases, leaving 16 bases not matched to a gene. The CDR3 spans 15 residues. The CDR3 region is CASLVGQGAGDTQYF. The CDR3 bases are TGTGCCTCCCTTGTCGGGCAGGGGGCAGGGGATACGCAGTATTTT. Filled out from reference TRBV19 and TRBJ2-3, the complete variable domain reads DGGITQSPKYLFRKEGQNVTLSCEQNLNHDAMYWYRQDPGQGLRLIYYSQIVNDFQKGDIAEGYSVSREKKESFPLTVTSAQKNPTAFYLCASLVGQGAGDTQYFGPGTRLTVL.

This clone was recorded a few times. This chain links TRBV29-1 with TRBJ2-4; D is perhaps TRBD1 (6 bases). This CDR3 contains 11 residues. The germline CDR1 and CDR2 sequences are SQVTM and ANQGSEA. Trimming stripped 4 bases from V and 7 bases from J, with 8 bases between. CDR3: CSVGQGNIQYF. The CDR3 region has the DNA TGCAGCGTTGGGCAGGGGAACATTCAGTACTTC.

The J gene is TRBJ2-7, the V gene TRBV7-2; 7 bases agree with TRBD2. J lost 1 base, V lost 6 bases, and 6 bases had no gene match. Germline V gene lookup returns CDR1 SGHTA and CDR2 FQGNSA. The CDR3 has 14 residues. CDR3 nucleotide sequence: TGTGCCAGCAGGGACTACGGGGGGTCCTACGAGCAGTACTTC. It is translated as CASRDYGGSYEQYF.

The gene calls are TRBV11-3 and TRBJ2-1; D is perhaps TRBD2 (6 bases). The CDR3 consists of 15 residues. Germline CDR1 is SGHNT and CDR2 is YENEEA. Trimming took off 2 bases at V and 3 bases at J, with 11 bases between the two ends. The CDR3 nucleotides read TGTGCCAGCAGCTTAAGAGCGGGCGTCTACAATGAGCAGTTCTTC. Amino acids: CASSLRAGVYNEQFF.

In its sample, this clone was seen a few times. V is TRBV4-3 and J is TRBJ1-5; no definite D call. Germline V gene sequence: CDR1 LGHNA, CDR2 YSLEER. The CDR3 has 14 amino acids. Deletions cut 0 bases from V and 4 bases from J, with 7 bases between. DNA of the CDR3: TGCGCCAGCAGCCAAGACACGGTAAATCAGCCCCAGCATTTT. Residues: CASSQDTVNQPQHF.

The CDR3 reads CASSAHGTASYEQYF. The CDR3 DNA reads TGTGCCAGCAGCGCCCACGGGACTGCATCCTACGAGCAGTACTTC. The rearrangement joins TRBV9 to TRBJ2-7; tentative D call: TRBD2 (6 bases). V lost 3 bases and J 1 base, leaving 14 bases between the germline ends. Germline values: CDR1 SGDLS, CDR2 YYNGEE. This CDR3 has 15 residues.

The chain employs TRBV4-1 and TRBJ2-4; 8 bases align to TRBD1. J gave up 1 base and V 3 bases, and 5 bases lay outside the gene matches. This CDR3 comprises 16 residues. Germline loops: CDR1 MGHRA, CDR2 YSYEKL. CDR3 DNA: TGCGCCAGCAGCCACCGGCAGGGGGCTGCCAAAAACATTCAGTACTTC. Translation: CASSHRQGAAKNIQYF.

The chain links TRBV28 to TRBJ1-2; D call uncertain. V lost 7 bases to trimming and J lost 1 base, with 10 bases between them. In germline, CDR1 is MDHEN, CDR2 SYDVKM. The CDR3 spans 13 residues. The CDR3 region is CASTVQNNYGYTF. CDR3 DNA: TGTGCCAGCACTGTACAGAATAACTATGGCTACACCTTC.

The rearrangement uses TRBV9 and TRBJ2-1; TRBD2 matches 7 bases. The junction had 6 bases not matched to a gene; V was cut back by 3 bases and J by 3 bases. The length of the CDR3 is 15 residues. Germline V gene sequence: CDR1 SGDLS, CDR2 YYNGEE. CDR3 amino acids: CASSGLAGVYNEQFF. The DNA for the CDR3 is TGTGCCAGCAGCGGACTTGCGGGGGTCTACAATGAGCAGTTCTTC.